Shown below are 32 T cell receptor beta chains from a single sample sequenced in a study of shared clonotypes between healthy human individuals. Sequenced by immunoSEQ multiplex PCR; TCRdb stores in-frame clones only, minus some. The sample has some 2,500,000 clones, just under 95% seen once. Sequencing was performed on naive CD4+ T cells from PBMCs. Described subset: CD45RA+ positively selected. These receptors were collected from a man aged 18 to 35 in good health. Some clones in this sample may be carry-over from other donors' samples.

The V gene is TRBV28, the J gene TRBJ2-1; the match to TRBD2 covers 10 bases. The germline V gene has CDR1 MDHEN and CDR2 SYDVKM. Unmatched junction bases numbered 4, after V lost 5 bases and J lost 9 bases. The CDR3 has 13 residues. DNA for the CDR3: TGTGCCAGCAGTCCACGGACTAGCGGTGAGCAGTTCTTC. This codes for CASSPRTSGEQFF.

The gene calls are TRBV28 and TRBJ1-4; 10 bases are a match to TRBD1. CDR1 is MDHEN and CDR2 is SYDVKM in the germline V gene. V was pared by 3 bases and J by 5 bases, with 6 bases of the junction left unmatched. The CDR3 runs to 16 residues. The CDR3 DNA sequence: TGTGCCAGCAGTTTCACCTGGGGACAGGGGAATGAAAAACTGTTTTTT. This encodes CASSFTWGQGNEKLFF.

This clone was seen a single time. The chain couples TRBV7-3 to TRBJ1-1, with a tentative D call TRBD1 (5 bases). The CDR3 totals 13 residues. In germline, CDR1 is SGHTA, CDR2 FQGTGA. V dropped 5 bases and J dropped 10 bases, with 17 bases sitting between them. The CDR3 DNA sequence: TGTGCCAGCAGCATGACCCCGGGGGGAAGAGCTTTCTTT. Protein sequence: CASSMTPGGRAFF.

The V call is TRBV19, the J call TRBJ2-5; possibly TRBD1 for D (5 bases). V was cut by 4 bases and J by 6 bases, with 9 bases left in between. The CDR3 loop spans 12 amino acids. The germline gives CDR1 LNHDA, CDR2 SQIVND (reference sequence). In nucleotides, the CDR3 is TGTGCCAGTAGTACAGGGCGGCAGACCCAGTACTTC. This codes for CASSTGRQTQYF.

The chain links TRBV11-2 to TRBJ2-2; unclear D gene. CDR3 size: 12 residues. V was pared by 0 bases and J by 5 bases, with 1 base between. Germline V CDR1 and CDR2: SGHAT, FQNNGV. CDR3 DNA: TGTGCCAGCAGCTTAGAAACCGGGGAGCTGTTTTTT. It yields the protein CASSLETGELFF.

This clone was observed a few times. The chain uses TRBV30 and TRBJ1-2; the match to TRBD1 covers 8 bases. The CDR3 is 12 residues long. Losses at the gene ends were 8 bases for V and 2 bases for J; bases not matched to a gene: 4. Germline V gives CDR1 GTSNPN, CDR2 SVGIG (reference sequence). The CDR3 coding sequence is TGTGCCACCCGGACAGGGAACTATGGCTACACCTTC. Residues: CATRTGNYGYTF.

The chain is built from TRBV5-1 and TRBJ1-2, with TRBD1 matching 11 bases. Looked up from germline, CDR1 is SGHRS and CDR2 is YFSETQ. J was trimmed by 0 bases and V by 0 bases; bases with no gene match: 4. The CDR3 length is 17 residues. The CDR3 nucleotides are TGCGCCAGCAGCTTGGTTAAGGGACAGGGGGCTAACTATGGCTACACCTTC. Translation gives CASSLVKGQGANYGYTF.

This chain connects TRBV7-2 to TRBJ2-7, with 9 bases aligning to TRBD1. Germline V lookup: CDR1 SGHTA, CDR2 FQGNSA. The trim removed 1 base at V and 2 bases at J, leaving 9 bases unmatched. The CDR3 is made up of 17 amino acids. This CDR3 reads CASSLVLYRGPAYEQYF. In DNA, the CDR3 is TGTGCCAGCAGCTTAGTTCTTTACAGGGGGCCCGCCTACGAGCAGTACTTC.

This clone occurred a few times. In nucleotides, the CDR3 is TGTGCCAGCAGGACCCCGGGACTTTATGGCTACACCTTC. Its translation: CASRTPGLYGYTF. The chain recombines TRBV28 with TRBJ1-2; the D gene is possibly TRBD1 (5 bases). In germline, CDR1 is MDHEN, CDR2 SYDVKM. CDR3 length equals 13 residues. Trimming shortened V by 6 bases and J by 5 bases, and 13 bases separated the two germline ends.

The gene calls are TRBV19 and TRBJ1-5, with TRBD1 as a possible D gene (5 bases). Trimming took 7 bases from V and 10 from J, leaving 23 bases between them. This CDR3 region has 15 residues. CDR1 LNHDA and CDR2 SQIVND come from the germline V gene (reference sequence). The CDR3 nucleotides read TGTGCCAGTACCAAACTGGACGGGGCCTCGGGACCCCAGCATTTT. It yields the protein CASTKLDGASGPQHF.

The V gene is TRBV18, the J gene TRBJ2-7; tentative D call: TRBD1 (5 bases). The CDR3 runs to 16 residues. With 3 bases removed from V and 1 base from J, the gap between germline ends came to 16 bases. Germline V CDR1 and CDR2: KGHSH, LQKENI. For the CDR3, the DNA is TGTGCCAGCTCACCTCAGGGAAGTCTGTGGTCCTACGAGCAGTACTTC. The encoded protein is CASSPQGSLWSYEQYF.

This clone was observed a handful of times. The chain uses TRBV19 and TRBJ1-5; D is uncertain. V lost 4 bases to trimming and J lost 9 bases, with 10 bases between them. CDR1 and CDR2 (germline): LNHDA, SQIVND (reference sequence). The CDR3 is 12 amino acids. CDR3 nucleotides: TGTGCCAGTAGTACCCGCGGCCGGCCCCAGCATTTT. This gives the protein CASSTRGRPQHF.

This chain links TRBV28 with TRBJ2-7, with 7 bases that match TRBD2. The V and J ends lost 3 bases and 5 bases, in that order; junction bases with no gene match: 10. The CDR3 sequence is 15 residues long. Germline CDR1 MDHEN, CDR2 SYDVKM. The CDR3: CASSLGRLGGNEQYF. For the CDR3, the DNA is TGTGCCAGCAGTTTGGGTCGTCTGGGGGGGAACGAGCAGTACTTC.

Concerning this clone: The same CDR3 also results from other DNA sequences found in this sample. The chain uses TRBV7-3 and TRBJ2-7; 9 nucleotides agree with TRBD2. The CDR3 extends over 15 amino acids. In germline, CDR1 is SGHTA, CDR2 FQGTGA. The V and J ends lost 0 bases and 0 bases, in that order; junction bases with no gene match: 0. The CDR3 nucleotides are TGTGCCAGCAGCTTAACTAGCGGGAGCTCCTACGAGCAGTACTTC. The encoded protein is CASSLTSGSSYEQYF.

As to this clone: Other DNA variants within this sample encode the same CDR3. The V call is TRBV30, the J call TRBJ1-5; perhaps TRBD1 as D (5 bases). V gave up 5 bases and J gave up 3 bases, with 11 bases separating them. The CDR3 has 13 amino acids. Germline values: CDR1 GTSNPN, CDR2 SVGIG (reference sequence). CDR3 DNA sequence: TGTGCCTGGTCTGACAGCTCCAATCAGCCCCAGCATTTT. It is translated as CAWSDSSNQPQHF.

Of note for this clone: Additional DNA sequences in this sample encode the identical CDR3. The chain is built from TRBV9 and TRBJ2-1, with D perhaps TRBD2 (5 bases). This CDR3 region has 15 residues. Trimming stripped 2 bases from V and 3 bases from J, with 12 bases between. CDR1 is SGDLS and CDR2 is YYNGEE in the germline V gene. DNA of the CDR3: TGTGCCAGCAGCGTCTTGGCGGGTAGCTACAATGAGCAGTTCTTC. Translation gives CASSVLAGSYNEQFF.

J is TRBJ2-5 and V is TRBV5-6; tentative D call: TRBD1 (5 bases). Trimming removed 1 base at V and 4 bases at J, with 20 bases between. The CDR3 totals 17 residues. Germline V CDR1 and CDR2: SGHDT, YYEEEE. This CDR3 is CASSLLAGQGVRETQYF. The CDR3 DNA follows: TGTGCCAGCAGCTTGTTAGCCGGGCAAGGGGTACGAGAGACCCAGTACTTC.

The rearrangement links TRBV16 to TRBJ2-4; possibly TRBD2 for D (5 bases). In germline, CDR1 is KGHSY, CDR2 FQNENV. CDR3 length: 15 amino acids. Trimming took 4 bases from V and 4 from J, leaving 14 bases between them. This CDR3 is CASSPPGLGKNIQYF. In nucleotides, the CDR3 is TGTGCCAGCAGCCCCCCGGGATTGGGAAAAAACATTCAGTACTTC. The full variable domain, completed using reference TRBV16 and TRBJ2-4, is GEEVAQTPKHLVRGEGQKAKLYCAPIKGHSYVFWYQQVLKNEFKFLISFQNENVFDETGMPKERFSAKCLPNSPCSLEIQATKLEDSAVYFCASSPPGLGKNIQYFGAGTRLSVL.

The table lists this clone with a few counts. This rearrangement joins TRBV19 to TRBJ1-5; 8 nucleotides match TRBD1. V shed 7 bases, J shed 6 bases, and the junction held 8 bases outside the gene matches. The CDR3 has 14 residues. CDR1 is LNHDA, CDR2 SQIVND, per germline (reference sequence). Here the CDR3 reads CASTPTGGFQPQHF. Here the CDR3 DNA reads TGTGCCAGTACTCCCACAGGGGGTTTTCAGCCCCAGCATTTT.

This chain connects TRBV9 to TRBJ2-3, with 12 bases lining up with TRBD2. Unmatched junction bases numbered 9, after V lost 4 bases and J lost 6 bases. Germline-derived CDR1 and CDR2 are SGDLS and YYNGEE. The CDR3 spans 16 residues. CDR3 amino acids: CASSRTSGRYEDTQYF. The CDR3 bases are TGTGCCAGCAGCCGTACTAGCGGGAGGTATGAGGATACGCAGTATTTT.

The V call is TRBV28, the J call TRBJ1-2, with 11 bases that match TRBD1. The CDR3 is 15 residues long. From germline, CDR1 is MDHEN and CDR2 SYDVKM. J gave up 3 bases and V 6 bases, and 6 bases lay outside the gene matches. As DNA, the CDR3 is TGTGCCAGCAGGCCCGGGACAGGGGGGTACTATGGCTACACCTTC. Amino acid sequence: CASRPGTGGYYGYTF.

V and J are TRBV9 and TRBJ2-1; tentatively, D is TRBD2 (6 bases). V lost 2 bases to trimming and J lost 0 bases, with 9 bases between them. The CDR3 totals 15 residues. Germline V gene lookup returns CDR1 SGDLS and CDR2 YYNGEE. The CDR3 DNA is TGTGCCAGCAGCGTCCGTAGCGGCTCCTACAATGAGCAGTTCTTC. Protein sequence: CASSVRSGSYNEQFF.

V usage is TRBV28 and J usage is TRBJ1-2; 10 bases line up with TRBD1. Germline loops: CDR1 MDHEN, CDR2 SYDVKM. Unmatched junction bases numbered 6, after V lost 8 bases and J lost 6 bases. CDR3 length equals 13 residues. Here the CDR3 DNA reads TGTGCCAGCCGCCGACAGGGGGCTAATGGCTACACCTTC. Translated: CASRRQGANGYTF.

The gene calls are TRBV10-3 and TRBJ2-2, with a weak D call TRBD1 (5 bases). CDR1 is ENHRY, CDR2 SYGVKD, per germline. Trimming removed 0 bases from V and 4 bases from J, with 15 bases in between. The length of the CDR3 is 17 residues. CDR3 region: CAISESEGLGRTGELFF. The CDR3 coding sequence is TGTGCCATCAGTGAGTCAGAAGGGCTGGGGCGCACCGGGGAGCTGTTTTTT.

CDR3 sequence reads: CASSPLQRQNTGELFF. DNA of the CDR3: TGTGCCAGCAGCCCCTTACAGCGGCAGAACACCGGGGAGCTGTTTTTT. The chain employs TRBV7-3 and TRBJ2-2; maybe TRBD2 (5 bases). From germline, CDR1 is SGHTA and CDR2 FQGTGA. V dropped 5 bases and J dropped 1 base, with 14 bases sitting between them. The CDR3 contains 16 residues.

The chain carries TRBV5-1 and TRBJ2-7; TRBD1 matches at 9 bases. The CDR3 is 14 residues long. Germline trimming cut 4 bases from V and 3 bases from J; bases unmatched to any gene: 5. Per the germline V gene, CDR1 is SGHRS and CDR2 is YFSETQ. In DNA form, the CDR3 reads TGCGCCAGCAGCCCCACAGGGGGCCTCTACGAGCAGTACTTC. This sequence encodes CASSPTGGLYEQYF.

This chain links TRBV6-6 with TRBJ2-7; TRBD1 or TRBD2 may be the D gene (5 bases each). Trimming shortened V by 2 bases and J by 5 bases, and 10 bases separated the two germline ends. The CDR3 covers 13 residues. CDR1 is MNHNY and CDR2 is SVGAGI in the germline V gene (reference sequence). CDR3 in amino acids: CASSYNRGHEQYF. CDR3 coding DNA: TGTGCCAGCAGTTACAACCGGGGCCACGAGCAGTACTTC.

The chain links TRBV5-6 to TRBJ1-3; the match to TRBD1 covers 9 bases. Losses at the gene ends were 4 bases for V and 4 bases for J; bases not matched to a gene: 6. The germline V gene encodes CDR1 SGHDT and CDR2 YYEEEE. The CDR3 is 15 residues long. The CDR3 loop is CASSIGTGRGNTIYF. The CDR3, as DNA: TGTGCCAGCAGCATCGGGACAGGGAGAGGAAACACCATATATTTT.

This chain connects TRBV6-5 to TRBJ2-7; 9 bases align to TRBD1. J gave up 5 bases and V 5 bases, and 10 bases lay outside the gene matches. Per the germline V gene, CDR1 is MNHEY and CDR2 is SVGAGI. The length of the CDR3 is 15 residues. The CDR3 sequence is CASSSRDRAGHEQYF. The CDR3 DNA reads TGTGCCAGCAGTAGCAGGGACAGGGCGGGACACGAGCAGTACTTC.

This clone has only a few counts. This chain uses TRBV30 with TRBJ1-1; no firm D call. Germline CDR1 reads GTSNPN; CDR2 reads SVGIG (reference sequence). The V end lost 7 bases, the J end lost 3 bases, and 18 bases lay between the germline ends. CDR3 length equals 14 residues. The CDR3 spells CALEFLKEDTEAFF. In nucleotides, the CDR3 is TGTGCCTTAGAGTTTTTGAAGGAGGACACTGAAGCTTTCTTT. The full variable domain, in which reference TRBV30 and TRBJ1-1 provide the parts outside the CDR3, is SQTIHQWPATLVQPVGSPLSLECTVEGTSNPNLYWYRQAAGRGLQLLFYSVGIGQISSEVPQNLSASRPQDRQFILSSKKLLLSDSGFYLCALEFLKEDTEAFFGQGTRLTVV.

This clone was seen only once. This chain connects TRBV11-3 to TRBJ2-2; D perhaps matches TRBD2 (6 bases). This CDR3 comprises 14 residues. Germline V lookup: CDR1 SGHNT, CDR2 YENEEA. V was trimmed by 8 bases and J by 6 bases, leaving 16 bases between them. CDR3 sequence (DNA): TGTGCCAGCTCCGATGGGACGGGGGCCGGGGAGCTGTTTTTT. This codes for CASSDGTGAGELFF.

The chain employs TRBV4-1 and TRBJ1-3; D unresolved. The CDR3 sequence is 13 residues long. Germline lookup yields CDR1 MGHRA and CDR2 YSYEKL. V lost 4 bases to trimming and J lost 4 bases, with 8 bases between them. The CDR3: CASSREAGNTIYF. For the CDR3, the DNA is TGCGCCAGCAGCCGGGAGGCGGGAAACACCATATATTTT.